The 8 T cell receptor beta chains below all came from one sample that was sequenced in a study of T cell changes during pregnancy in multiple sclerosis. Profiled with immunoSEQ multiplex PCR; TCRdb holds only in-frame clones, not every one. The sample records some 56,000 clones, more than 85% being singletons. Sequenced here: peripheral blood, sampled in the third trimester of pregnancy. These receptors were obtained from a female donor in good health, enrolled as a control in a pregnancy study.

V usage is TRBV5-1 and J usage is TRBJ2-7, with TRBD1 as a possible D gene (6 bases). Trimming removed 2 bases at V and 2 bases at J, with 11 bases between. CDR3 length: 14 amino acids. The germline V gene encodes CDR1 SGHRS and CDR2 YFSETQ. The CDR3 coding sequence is TGCGCCAGCAGCTTTGACAGGTCGACCTACGAGCAGTACTTC. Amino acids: CASSFDRSTYEQYF.

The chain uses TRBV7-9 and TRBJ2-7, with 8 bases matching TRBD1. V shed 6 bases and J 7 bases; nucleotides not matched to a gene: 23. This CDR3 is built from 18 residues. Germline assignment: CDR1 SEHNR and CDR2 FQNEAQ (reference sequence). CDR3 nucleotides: TGTGCCAGCAGTTATCCCCCACTGACAGGGGCTAAGGAGCAAGAGCAGTACTTC. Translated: CASSYPPLTGAKEQEQYF. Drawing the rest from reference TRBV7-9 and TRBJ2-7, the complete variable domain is DTGVSQNPRHKITKRGQNVTFRCDPISEHNRLYWYRQTLGQGPEFLTYFQNEAQLEKSRLLSDRFSAERPKGSFSTLEIQRTEQGDSAMYLCASSYPPLTGAKEQEQYFGPGTRLTVT.

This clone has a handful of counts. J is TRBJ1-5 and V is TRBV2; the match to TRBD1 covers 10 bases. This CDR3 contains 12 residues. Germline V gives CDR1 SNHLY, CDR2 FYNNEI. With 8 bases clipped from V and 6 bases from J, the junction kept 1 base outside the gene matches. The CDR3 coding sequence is TGTGCCAGCGGACAGGGGGGTCAGCCCCAGCATTTT. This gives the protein CASGQGGQPQHF.

CDR3 bases: TGTGCCAGCAGTGCCCTTGGGACTGGGTCCTACGAGCAGTACTTC. Translated: CASSALGTGSYEQYF. This rearrangement joins TRBV6-1 to TRBJ2-7, with a tentative D call TRBD2 (6 bases). The V end lost 4 bases, the J end lost 1 base, and 14 bases lay between the germline ends. Germline V CDR1 and CDR2: MNHNS, SASEGT. The CDR3 length is 15 residues.

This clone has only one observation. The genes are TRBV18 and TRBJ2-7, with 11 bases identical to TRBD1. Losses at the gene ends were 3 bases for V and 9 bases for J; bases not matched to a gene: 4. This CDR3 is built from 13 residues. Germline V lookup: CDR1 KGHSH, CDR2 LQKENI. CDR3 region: CASSPGQGAGQYF. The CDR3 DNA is TGTGCCAGCTCACCCGGACAGGGGGCTGGGCAGTACTTC.

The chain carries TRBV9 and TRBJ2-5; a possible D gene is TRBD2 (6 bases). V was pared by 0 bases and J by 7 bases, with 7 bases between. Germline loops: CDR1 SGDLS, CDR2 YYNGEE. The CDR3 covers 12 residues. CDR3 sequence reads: CASSVAGGTQYF. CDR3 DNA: TGTGCCAGCAGCGTAGCCGGGGGGACCCAGTACTTC.

CDR3 sequence reads: CASSQSTLTSGRSGANVLTF. The DNA of the CDR3 is TGTGCCAGCAGTCAAAGTACTCTCACTAGCGGGAGGTCTGGGGCCAACGTCCTGACTTTC. This chain connects TRBV2 to TRBJ2-6; TRBD2 agrees at 12 bases. Unmatched junction bases numbered 12, after V lost 5 bases and J lost 1 base. The germline V gene encodes CDR1 SNHLY and CDR2 FYNNEI. The CDR3 covers 20 residues.

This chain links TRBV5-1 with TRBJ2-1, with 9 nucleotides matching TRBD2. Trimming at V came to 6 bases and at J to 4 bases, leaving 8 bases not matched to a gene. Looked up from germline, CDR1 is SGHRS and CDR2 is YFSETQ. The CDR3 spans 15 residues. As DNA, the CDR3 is TGCGCCAGCACGCTGGCGGGGGGGGATTACAATGAGCAGTTCTTC. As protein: CASTLAGGDYNEQFF.